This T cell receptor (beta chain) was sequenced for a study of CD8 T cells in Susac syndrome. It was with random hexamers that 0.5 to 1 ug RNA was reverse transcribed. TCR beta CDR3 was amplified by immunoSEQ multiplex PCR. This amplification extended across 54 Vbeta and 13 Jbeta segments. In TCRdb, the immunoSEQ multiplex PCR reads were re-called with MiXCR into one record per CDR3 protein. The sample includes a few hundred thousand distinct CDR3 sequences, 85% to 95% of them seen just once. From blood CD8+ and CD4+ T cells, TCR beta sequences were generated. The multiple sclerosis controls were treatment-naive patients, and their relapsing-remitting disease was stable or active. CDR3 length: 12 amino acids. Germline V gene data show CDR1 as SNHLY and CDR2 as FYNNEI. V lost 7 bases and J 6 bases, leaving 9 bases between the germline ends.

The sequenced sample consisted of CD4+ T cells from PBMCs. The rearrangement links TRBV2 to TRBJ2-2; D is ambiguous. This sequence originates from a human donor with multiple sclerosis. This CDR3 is CASTRVSGELFF. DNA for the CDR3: TGTGCCAGCACAAGGGTCTCCGGGGAGCTGTTTTTT.